Listed here are 26 T cell receptor beta chains from one sample, sequenced in a study of blood T cell repertoires in COVID-19 (TCRdb year 2020). Library generation was performed with the immunoSEQ multiplex PCR assay. TCRdb provides this immuneACCESS table in a form limited to in-frame rearrangements. Some clones are lacking; in checked studies, under half of them reflect an unresolved V gene, and why the rest are absent is not known. In all, the sample holds about 120,000 clones, and 82% of those were seen once. The ten largest clones add up to around 10% of the sample. Sequenced material: peripheral blood. The receptors originated from a human donor in a cohort sampled during active COVID-19.

This clone is a singleton in its sample. The chain carries TRBV7-2 and TRBJ2-1; tentatively, D is TRBD2 (6 bases). V lost 5 bases and J lost 6, with 14 bases in between. Germline lookup yields CDR1 SGHTA and CDR2 FQGNSA. This CDR3 region has 14 residues. Here the CDR3 DNA reads TGTGCCAGCAGCCCTACCACCGGGGGCAATGAGCAGTTCTTC. The encoded protein is CASSPTTGGNEQFF. Combining the CDR3 with reference TRBV7-2 and TRBJ2-1 gives the whole variable domain GAGVSQSPSNKVTEKGKDVELRCDPISGHTALYWYRQSLGQGLEFLIYFQGNSAPDKSGLPSDRFSAERTGGSVSTLTIQRTQQEDSAVYLCASSPTTGGNEQFFGPGTRLTVL.

The chain joins TRBV5-4 to TRBJ2-1; 14 positions agree with TRBD2. The CDR3 has 15 residues. The germline V gene encodes CDR1 SGHNT and CDR2 YYREEE (reference sequence). The junction had 7 bases not matched to a gene; V was cut back by 4 bases and J by 10 bases. The CDR3 loop is CASSQTSGGVPEQFF. Written as DNA, the CDR3 is TGTGCCAGCAGCCAGACTAGCGGGGGGGTACCAGAGCAGTTCTTC.

V is TRBV4-1 and J is TRBJ1-4; perhaps TRBD1 as D (6 bases). The CDR3 runs 17 residues. Germline CDR1 is MGHRA and CDR2 is YSYEKL. Trimming removed 4 bases from V and 6 bases from J, with 21 bases in between. The CDR3: CASSPRRWAGVDEKLFF. The CDR3 nucleotides are TGCGCCAGCAGCCCCCGGCGATGGGCAGGGGTGGATGAAAAACTGTTTTTT.

The table lists this clone with a few counts. Other DNA sequences from this sample encode an identical CDR3 as well. CDR3 DNA: TGCGCCAGCAGCTTGTCGACTCCTACAGATACGCAGTATTTT. It specifies CASSLSTPTDTQYF. The chain uses TRBV5-1 and TRBJ2-3; no clear D gene. Per germline, CDR1 SGHRS and CDR2 YFSETQ. The V and J ends lost 1 base and 3 bases respectively, with 9 bases between them. The CDR3 length is 14 residues.

The chain is built from TRBV27 and TRBJ2-5; 9 bases map to TRBD1. Looked up from germline, CDR1 is MNHEY and CDR2 is SMNVEV (reference sequence). V lost 8 bases to trimming and J lost 2 bases; unmatched junction nucleotides: 9. CDR3 length: 15 residues. This CDR3 reads CASRGAGQGQETQYF. In nucleotides, the CDR3 is TGTGCCAGCCGAGGGGCGGGACAGGGTCAAGAGACCCAGTACTTC.

The chain carries TRBV5-5 and TRBJ1-1; D possibly corresponds to TRBD1 (5 bases). Deletions cut 0 bases from V and 0 bases from J, with 9 bases between. The CDR3 is made up of 15 amino acids. Per the germline V gene, CDR1 is SGHKS and CDR2 is YYEKEE (reference sequence). CDR3 sequence reads: CASSLGPTVNTEAFF. In DNA, the CDR3 is TGTGCCAGCAGCTTGGGCCCGACAGTGAACACTGAAGCTTTCTTT.

CDR3 bases: TGTGCCAGCAGCTTGGGGGCAGGGGAGCAGCCCCAGCATTTT. This encodes CASSLGAGEQPQHF. The V and J genes are TRBV5-6 and TRBJ1-5; D might be TRBD1 (6 bases). Looked up from germline, CDR1 is SGHDT and CDR2 is YYEEEE. The CDR3 runs to 14 residues. Trimming removed 0 bases at V and 7 bases at J, with 11 bases between.

This chain joins TRBV28 and TRBJ2-3, with TRBD2 as a possible D gene (6 bases). Trimming left V 5 bases short and J 1 base short, with 16 bases between. This CDR3 is 16 amino acids long. Germline assignment: CDR1 MDHEN and CDR2 SYDVKM. This CDR3 is CASSGAGSGGTDTQYF. CDR3 in DNA: TGTGCCAGCAGTGGGGCAGGTTCGGGGGGCACAGATACGCAGTATTTT.

Remarks on this clone: The same CDR3 arises from other DNA sequences in this sample as well. The chain carries TRBV18 and TRBJ2-7; the match to TRBD1 covers 8 bases. In germline, CDR1 is KGHSH, CDR2 LQKENI. This CDR3 contains 13 residues. V trimming: 3 bases; J trimming: 3 bases; junction bases outside the gene matches: 1. CDR3 in amino acids: CASSPTGGYEQYF. The CDR3 DNA sequence: TGTGCCAGCTCACCCACAGGGGGCTACGAGCAGTACTTC.

The chain links TRBV5-1 to TRBJ2-5, with D perhaps matching TRBD2 (6 bases). V was cut by 0 bases and J by 5 bases, with 14 bases left in between. The CDR3 length is 15 residues. CDR1 and CDR2 (germline): SGHRS, YFSETQ. CDR3 coding DNA: TGCGCCAGCAGCTTGGATGGACTACCGAGGGAGACCCAGTACTTC. Amino acid sequence: CASSLDGLPRETQYF.

The V call is TRBV2, the J call TRBJ1-6, with 10 positions matching TRBD1. The CDR3 has 14 residues. Trimming took 4 bases from V and 8 from J; bases not matched to a gene: 2. Germline V gene sequence: CDR1 SNHLY, CDR2 FYNNEI. In DNA, the CDR3 is TGTGCCAGCAGTGTCGGGACAGGGGATTCACCCCTCCACTTT. The encoded protein is CASSVGTGDSPLHF.

This clone was counted only a few times. At one end the junction does not follow the germline gene, possibly because of a read error. The chain couples TRBV7-7 to TRBJ2-7; 7 bases are shared with TRBD1. The germline CDR1 and CDR2 sequences are SSHAT and FNYEAQ (reference sequence). This CDR3 is built from 16 residues. As DNA, the CDR3 is TGTGCTAGCACCCACTTCCTAGACAGGGATGCCTACGAGCAGTACTTC. The encoded protein is CASTHFLDRDAYEQYF. The whole variable domain, filled in from reference TRBV7-7 and TRBJ2-7, reads GAGVSQSPRYKVTKRGQDVTLRCDPISSHATLYWYQQALGQGPEFLTYFNYEAQPDKSGLPSDRFSAERPEGSISTLTIQRTEQRDSAMYRCASTHFLDRDAYEQYFGPGTRLTVT.

J is TRBJ2-5 and V is TRBV19; 9 bases line up with TRBD2. CDR1 is LNHDA, CDR2 SQIVND, per germline (reference sequence). This CDR3 spans 17 amino acids. V dropped 2 bases and J dropped 1; count of bases not matched to a gene: 8. The CDR3 spells CASSISGSGGFQETQYF. CDR3 sequence (DNA): TGTGCCAGTAGTATAAGTGGTAGCGGGGGCTTCCAAGAGACCCAGTACTTC.

V usage is TRBV3-1 (or the pseudogene TRBV3-2) and J usage is TRBJ2-1; 7 bases agree with TRBD2. Germline values: CDR1 LGHDT, CDR2 YNNKEL (reference sequence). The CDR3 consists of 14 residues. V lost 1 base and J lost 6; bases outside the gene matches: 3. The CDR3 reads CASSQGGEGNEQFF. As DNA, the CDR3 is TGTGCCAGCAGCCAAGGGGGGGAGGGCAATGAGCAGTTCTTC.

V and J are TRBV7-2 and TRBJ2-2; D is unresolved. V lost 1 base to trimming and J lost 1 base, with 7 bases between them. Germline V CDR1 and CDR2: SGHTA, FQGNSA. The CDR3 spans 15 residues. CDR3 protein: CASSLVSGNTGELFF. In DNA, the CDR3 is TGTGCCAGCAGCTTAGTATCAGGGAACACCGGGGAGCTGTTTTTT. The variable domain in full, completed from reference TRBV7-2 and TRBJ2-2, reads GAGVSQSPSNKVTEKGKDVELRCDPISGHTALYWYRQSLGQGLEFLIYFQGNSAPDKSGLPSDRFSAERTGGSVSTLTIQRTQQEDSAVYLCASSLVSGNTGELFFGEGSRLTVL.

The chain carries TRBV7-2 and TRBJ2-5; 9 positions match TRBD2. The V gene's germline CDR1 is SGHTA and CDR2 FQGNSA. CDR3 length: 15 residues. Unmatched junction bases numbered 6, after V lost 5 bases and J lost 2 bases. CDR3 loop: CASSPQRGAQETQYF. The CDR3 nucleotides read TGTGCCAGCAGCCCTCAGCGGGGGGCACAAGAGACCCAGTACTTC.

The chain joins TRBV6-5 to TRBJ1-5; D not certain. V lost 3 bases, J lost 1 base, and 10 bases lay in between. CDR3 length: 15 amino acids. The germline gives CDR1 MNHEY, CDR2 SVGAGI. CDR3 DNA sequence: TGTGCCAGCAGTTATCAGGCGGGAAGCAATCAGCCCCAGCATTTT. Its protein product is CASSYQAGSNQPQHF.

The rearrangement joins TRBV4-2 to TRBJ1-3; 9 nucleotides agree with TRBD1. The CDR3 loop spans 17 amino acids. The V and J ends lost 1 base and 0 bases, in that order; junction bases with no gene match: 4. Germline CDR1 reads LGHNA; CDR2 reads YNFKEQ. CDR3 amino acids: CASSQVTGGLSGNTIYF. The CDR3 DNA reads TGTGCCAGCAGCCAAGTTACAGGGGGCCTCTCTGGAAACACCATATATTTT.

In its sample, this clone was seen a few times. The rearrangement links TRBV7-8 to TRBJ2-5, with a possible D match to TRBD2 (5 bases). V was pared by 5 bases and J by 4 bases, with 14 bases between. The germline V gene encodes CDR1 SGHVS and CDR2 FQNEAQ. This CDR3 has 14 amino acids. CDR3 amino acids: CASSETGYGETQYF. CDR3 nucleotides: TGTGCCAGCAGCGAAACGGGGTACGGAGAGACCCAGTACTTC.

CDR3 coding DNA: TGTGCCAGCAGTTTTGAACGGGGTACTGGAAACACCATATATTTT. It yields the protein CASSFERGTGNTIYF. The genes are TRBV6-6 and TRBJ1-3; D is unclear. The germline gives CDR1 MNHNY, CDR2 SVGAGI (reference sequence). The V end lost 4 bases, the J end lost 2 bases, and 12 bases lay between the germline ends. The CDR3 runs 15 residues.

V usage is TRBV3-1 (or the pseudogene TRBV3-2) and J usage is TRBJ1-2; 10 nucleotides match TRBD1. Germline V lookup: CDR1 LGHDT, CDR2 YNNKEL (reference sequence). V lost 1 base to trimming and J lost 5 bases; unmatched junction nucleotides: 1. The CDR3 runs 14 residues. CDR3: CASSQGQGAYGYTF. The CDR3 nucleotides are TGTGCCAGCAGCCAAGGACAGGGGGCGTATGGCTACACCTTC.

The chain uses TRBV2 and TRBJ2-7; 8 bases are a match to TRBD1. The CDR3 consists of 15 residues. J gave up 7 bases and V 2 bases, and 10 bases lay outside the gene matches. CDR1 and CDR2 from the germline V gene are SNHLY and FYNNEI. This chain's CDR3 is CASSERRQGLGEQYF. DNA of the CDR3: TGTGCCAGCAGTGAACGTAGACAGGGGCTAGGTGAGCAGTACTTC.

The chain has TRBV5-1 and TRBJ2-3, with 8 positions matching TRBD2. Germline loops: CDR1 SGHRS, CDR2 YFSETQ. The CDR3 runs to 16 residues. After removal of 0 bases from V and 2 bases from J, the junction contained 5 bases not matched to a gene. Written as DNA, the CDR3 is TGCGCCAGCAGCTTGGCCGGGCGGGGGGCCACAGATACGCAGTATTTT. This translates into CASSLAGRGATDTQYF. Drawing the rest from reference TRBV5-1 and TRBJ2-3, the complete variable domain is KAGVTQTPRYLIKTRGQQVTLSCSPISGHRSVSWYQQTPGQGLQFLFEYFSETQRNKGNFPGRFSGRQFSNSRSEMNVSTLELGDSALYLCASSLAGRGATDTQYFGPGTRLTVL.

There are a few counts of this clone. V usage is TRBV7-2 and J usage is TRBJ1-2; 8 bases map to TRBD1. Germline lookup yields CDR1 SGHTA and CDR2 FQGNSA. Unmatched junction bases numbered 7, after V lost 9 bases and J lost 4 bases. The CDR3 loop spans 13 amino acids. The CDR3 nucleotides are TGTGCCAGTAGTAAAGACAGGGGCTATGGCTACACCTTC. This encodes CASSKDRGYGYTF. Drawing the rest from reference TRBV7-2 and TRBJ1-2, the complete variable domain is GAGVSQSPSNKVTEKGKDVELRCDPISGHTALYWYRQSLGQGLEFLIYFQGNSAPDKSGLPSDRFSAERTGGSVSTLTIQRTQQEDSAVYLCASSKDRGYGYTFGSGTRLTVV.

J is TRBJ2-7 and V is TRBV10-1; D unclear. In germline, CDR1 is WNHNN, CDR2 SYGVQD (reference sequence). The CDR3 spans 12 residues. Trimming pared 0 bases from V and 4 bases from J, leaving 4 bases between. The CDR3 is CASSESRYEQYF. In DNA, the CDR3 is TGCGCCAGCAGTGAGTCGCGATACGAGCAGTACTTC.

CDR3 bases: TGTGCCAGCAGTTTGAGCAACACCGGGGAGCTGTTTTTT. It translates to CASSLSNTGELFF. This chain uses TRBV12-3 or TRBV12-4 with TRBJ2-2; D is unclear. The CDR3 is 13 residues long. V lost 3 bases, J lost 2 bases, and 4 bases lay in between.